A single sample is the source of the 9 T cell receptor beta chains below, sequenced in a study of T-cell memory formation after mild COVID-19. One entry per CDR3 protein, called by TCRdb with MiXCR from the 5' RACE reads. This repertoire shows under 600,000 distinct CDR3 sequences, roughly a fifth found once; its top ten account for about 8.2%. Sequencing was performed on PBMCs or a T cell subset sorted from them (not recorded which). These receptors came from an adult woman who had mild COVID-19 (a few samples of this study predate the infection). Cell type and time point are not known.

This chain connects TRBV13 to TRBJ2-7, with 8 bases that match TRBD2. CDR3 length: 14 amino acids. CDR1 PRHDT and CDR2 FYEKMQ come from the germline V gene (reference sequence). Trimming took 5 bases from V and 3 from J; bases not matched to a gene: 6. The CDR3, as DNA: TGTGCCAGCAGCCCAGGACTAGCCGTCTACGAGCAGTACTTC. This sequence encodes CASSPGLAVYEQYF.

The V and J genes are TRBV7-9 and TRBJ1-1; D may be TRBD1 (5 bases). CDR1 is SEHNR and CDR2 is FQNEAQ in the germline V gene (reference sequence). The CDR3 loop spans 15 amino acids. Deletions cut 1 base from V and 7 bases from J, with 16 bases between. In nucleotides, the CDR3 is TGTGCCAGCAGCTTAGAGATGGGACGACGCATTGAAGCTTTCTTT. Its translation is CASSLEMGRRIEAFF.

V usage is TRBV5-5 and J usage is TRBJ2-1; perhaps TRBD1 as D (5 bases). Germline-derived CDR1 and CDR2 are SGHKS and YYEKEE (reference sequence). With 4 bases removed from V and 8 bases from J, the gap between germline ends came to 16 bases. CDR3 size: 14 residues. CDR3 protein: CASSQGATGYEQFF. The CDR3 DNA follows: TGTGCCAGCAGCCAAGGGGCCACCGGCTATGAGCAGTTCTTC. Looking up the rest from reference TRBV5-5 and TRBJ2-1 gives the full variable domain: DAGVTQSPTHLIKTRGQQVTLRCSPISGHKSVSWYQQVLGQGPQFIFQYYEKEERGRGNFPDRFSARQFPNYSSELNVNALLLGDSALYLCASSQGATGYEQFFGPGTRLTVL.

The chain employs TRBV20-1 and TRBJ2-5; D uncertain. V lost 3 bases and J lost 5, with 13 bases in between. The CDR3 has 13 amino acids. In germline, CDR1 is DFQATT, CDR2 SNEGSKA (reference sequence). The CDR3 nucleotides read TGCAGTGCTAGGGAACAAAATAGGGAGACCCAGTACTTC. It translates to CSAREQNRETQYF.

In its sample, this clonotype was seen a few times. The chain joins TRBV15 to TRBJ2-1; D not certain. Per germline, CDR1 LNHNV and CDR2 YYDKDF (reference sequence). The CDR3 contains 14 residues. With 5 bases removed from V and 4 bases from J, the gap between germline ends came to 12 bases. CDR3 nucleotide sequence: TGTGCCACCAGCGAGACATCTGGTTACAATGAGCAGTTCTTC. This sequence encodes CATSETSGYNEQFF.

V and J are TRBV13 and TRBJ1-2; 7 bases match TRBD1. The CDR3 sequence is 16 residues long. CDR1 is PRHDT and CDR2 is FYEKMQ in the germline V gene (reference sequence). J was trimmed by 4 bases and V by 3 bases; bases with no gene match: 11. As DNA, the CDR3 is TGTGCCAGCAGCTTGAGAGGACAGGTCGGCGTCTATGGCTACACCTTC. Residues: CASSLRGQVGVYGYTF. Full variable domain (outside the CDR3, taken from reference TRBV13 and TRBJ1-2): AAGVIQSPRHLIKEKRETATLKCYPIPRHDTVYWYQQGPGQDPQFLISFYEKMQSDKGSIPDRFSAQQFSDYHSELNMSSLELGDSALYFCASSLRGQVGVYGYTFGSGTRLTVV.

This clonotype was detected only a few times. The V gene is TRBV5-1, the J gene TRBJ1-4, with 7 positions matching TRBD1. J was trimmed by 9 bases and V by 4 bases; bases with no gene match: 9. The CDR3 length is 14 residues. The V gene's germline CDR1 is SGHRS and CDR2 YFSETQ. The CDR3 DNA reads TGCGCCAGCAGCCCCGGGACAGCCGTCCAAAAACTGTTTTTT. Protein product: CASSPGTAVQKLFF.

This clonotype was picked up a small number of times. CDR3 nucleotides: TGTGCCAGCAACTGGGGAGGGGGGGCTAGCAATCAGCCCCAGCATTTT. It codes for CASNWGGGASNQPQHF. The chain is built from TRBV5-5 and TRBJ1-5; possible D gene TRBD1, 6 bases. In germline, CDR1 is SGHKS, CDR2 YYEKEE (reference sequence). The CDR3 is 16 amino acids. The V end was cut by 6 bases, the J end by 0 bases, with 16 bases between. The variable domain in full, completed from reference TRBV5-5 and TRBJ1-5, reads DAGVTQSPTHLIKTRGQQVTLRCSPISGHKSVSWYQQVLGQGPQFIFQYYEKEERGRGNFPDRFSARQFPNYSSELNVNALLLGDSALYLCASNWGGGASNQPQHFGDGTRLSIL.

This clonotype has more than one count but fewer than ten. The junction departs from the called germline gene at one end, perhaps through a read error. The chain couples TRBV19 to TRBJ2-5, with TRBD2 matching 7 bases. The CDR3 is 14 amino acids. Germline CDR1 is LNHDA and CDR2 is SQIVND (reference sequence). The CDR3 spells CASSGAGLQKTQYF. The CDR3 region has the DNA TGTGCCAGTAGCGGAGCGGGACTCCAAAAGACCCAGTACTTC. The full variable domain, completed using reference TRBV19 and TRBJ2-5, is DGGITQSPKYLFRKEGQNVTLSCEQNLNHDAMYWYRQDPGQGLRLIYYSQIVNDFQKGDIAEGYSVSREKKESFPLTVTSAQKNPTAFYLCASSGAGLQKTQYFGPGTRLLVL.